This entry lists 16 T cell receptor beta chains sequenced from one sample in a study of breast tumors, draining lymph nodes, adjacent tissues. Breast cancer patients provided tissue from their axillary draining lymph nodes. Via MiXCR, TCRdb re-called the multiplex PCR reads, giving one row per CDR3 protein. The table has more than 200,000 distinct CDR3 sequences, about 32% seen once. Material for sequencing was axillary lymph node tissue. The receptors derive from a female donor with breast cancer. Some clones in this sample may be carry-over from other donors' samples.

This clonotype was recorded many times. The rearrangement joins TRBV6-6 to TRBJ2-1; D not resolved. V lost 8 bases and J 6 bases, leaving 5 bases between the germline ends. CDR1 and CDR2 from the germline V gene are MNHNY and SVGAGI (reference sequence). The CDR3 loop spans 10 amino acids. CDR3 region: CASASNEQFF. The CDR3, as DNA: TGTGCCAGCGCTTCCAATGAGCAGTTCTTC.

In this sample, this clonotype turned up a few times. This may come from a read error, since a much larger clone is one base off. The chain recombines TRBV13 with TRBJ2-7; TRBD2 matches at 8 bases. Germline assignment: CDR1 PRHDT and CDR2 FYEKMQ (reference sequence). The CDR3 runs to 14 residues. V was clipped by 4 bases and J by 6 bases; unmatched bases: 8. The CDR3 loop is CASSYHGRASEQYF. DNA for the CDR3: TGTGCCAGCAGCTATCACGGGAGGGCCTCCGAGCAGTACTTC.

A note on this clonotype: An end of the junction does not agree with germline; a read error may underlie this. The chain carries TRBV9 and TRBJ1-3; possibly TRBD1 for D (5 bases). In germline, CDR1 is SGDLS, CDR2 YYNGEE. The CDR3 has 15 residues. CDR3 coding DNA: TGTGCCAGCAGCGCTGGACACGTCTCTGGAAGCACCACATATTTT. Translating gives CASSAGHVSGSTTYF.

This clonotype was picked up many times. Written as DNA, the CDR3 is TGTGCCAGCAGCTCCCGACCGGGACTAGCGGGAGTTGAGATAAGGGAGACCCAGTACTTC. Translating it yields CASSSRPGLAGVEIRETQYF. The V and J genes are TRBV5-6 and TRBJ2-5; 14 nucleotides agree with TRBD2. After removal of 3 bases from V and 5 bases from J, the junction contained 18 bases not matched to a gene. The CDR3 totals 20 residues. CDR1 is SGHDT and CDR2 is YYEEEE in the germline V gene.

This sequence joins TRBV7-3 and TRBJ2-3; 15 bases are a match to TRBD2. CDR1 and CDR2 (germline): SGHTA, FQGTGA. The length of the CDR3 is 17 residues. J was trimmed by 5 bases and V by 5 bases; bases with no gene match: 8. This chain's CDR3 is CASSALPGLAGGDTQYF. The CDR3 bases are TGTGCCAGCAGCGCGTTGCCGGGACTAGCGGGAGGAGATACGCAGTATTTT.

CDR3 nucleotide sequence: TGTGCCTGGAGTGTAACAGAGAACACTGAAGCTTTCTTT. As protein: CAWSVTENTEAFF. V gene TRBV30 combines with J gene TRBJ1-1; D call uncertain. The V end was cut by 0 bases, the J end by 1 base, with 6 bases between. CDR1 is GTSNPN, CDR2 SVGIG, per germline (reference sequence). This CDR3 contains 13 residues.

On this clonotype: This could be a read error, since a much larger clone is one nucleotide away. The chain links TRBV20-1 to TRBJ2-3, with 10 bases that match TRBD2. Per germline, CDR1 DFQATT and CDR2 SNEGSKA (reference sequence). Trimming at V came to 6 bases and at J to 1 base, leaving 13 bases not matched to a gene. This CDR3 has 17 amino acids. CDR3 sequence: CSAHGGGTSAGTDTQYF. As DNA, the CDR3 is TGCAGTGCCCATGGAGGGGGGACTAGCGCCGGCACAGATACGCAGTATTTT.

In its sample, this clonotype was seen many times. The rearrangement uses TRBV18 and TRBJ2-2; D is unclear. The CDR3 totals 13 residues. The germline V and J ends were trimmed by 6 bases and 6 bases, with 11 bases remaining between them. Per germline, CDR1 KGHSH and CDR2 LQKENI. In nucleotides, the CDR3 is TGTGCCAGCTCCCAGAAGAATCCCGGGGAGCTGTTTTTT. It translates to CASSQKNPGELFF.

This clonotype was counted many times. The chain employs TRBV4-1 and TRBJ2-5, with D maybe TRBD1 (5 bases). Germline CDR1 MGHRA, CDR2 YSYEKL. This CDR3 spans 14 amino acids. Deletions cut 0 bases from V and 4 bases from J, with 9 bases between. The CDR3 nucleotides are TGCGCCAGCAGCCAAGATAACAGGCCAGAGACCCAGTACTTC. It yields the protein CASSQDNRPETQYF.

At least ten counts were recorded for this clonotype. The chain is built from TRBV30 and TRBJ1-5; no reliable D call. This CDR3 contains 14 residues. Germline CDR1 GTSNPN, CDR2 SVGIG (reference sequence). Trimming removed 0 bases at V and 7 bases at J, with 13 bases between. In nucleotides, the CDR3 is TGTGCCTGGAGTGTAGAGGTCCCAGGCCAGCCCCAGCATTTT. Translated, it gives CAWSVEVPGQPQHF.

This clonotype was seen repeatedly, ten times or more. This sequence may be a read error, since a much larger clone differs from it by one base. The rearrangement uses TRBV20-1 and TRBJ2-1; 10 bases line up with TRBD2. Germline trimming cut 2 bases from V and 9 bases from J; bases unmatched to any gene: 7. This CDR3 contains 14 residues. Germline assignment: CDR1 DFQATT and CDR2 SNEGSKA (reference sequence). CDR3 DNA: TGCAGTGCTAGACTCCTAGCGGGAGTGGCTGAGCAGTTCTTC. Protein: CSARLLAGVAEQFF.

This clonotype was observed many times. V and J are TRBV5-1 and TRBJ2-1, with D unresolved. Between the trimmed V and J ends, which lost 0 bases and 15 bases, there was a span of 16 bases. This CDR3 is built from 13 residues. The germline gives CDR1 SGHRS, CDR2 YFSETQ. The CDR3 is CASSLEVGGKLFF. The CDR3 bases are TGCGCCAGCAGCTTGGAAGTTGGCGGTAAATTGTTCTTC.

The rearrangement joins TRBV6-5 to TRBJ2-5, with 10 nucleotides matching TRBD1. Germline assignment: CDR1 MNHEY and CDR2 SVGAGI. Germline trimming cut 6 bases from V and 5 bases from J; bases unmatched to any gene: 12. CDR3 size: 16 residues. CDR3 sequence reads: CASRRDRGGTGETQYF. In DNA form, the CDR3 reads TGTGCCAGCAGAAGGGACAGGGGAGGCACCGGGGAGACCCAGTACTTC.

This rearrangement joins TRBV2 to TRBJ2-6; possible D gene TRBD1, 6 bases. Germline V gene lookup returns CDR1 SNHLY and CDR2 FYNNEI. V was trimmed by 9 bases and J by 2 bases, leaving 17 bases between them. CDR3 length: 16 amino acids. The CDR3 DNA reads as TGTGCCAGTTTACAGGGTGTAGGGCCTGGGGCCAACGTCCTGACTTTC. Protein sequence: CASLQGVGPGANVLTF.

This clonotype was found many times. The chain couples TRBV4-3 to TRBJ1-4; 8 bases are shared with TRBD1. Germline V gives CDR1 LGHNA, CDR2 YSLEER. V trimming: 1 base; J trimming: 1 base; junction bases outside the gene matches: 11. This CDR3 has 19 residues. The CDR3, as DNA: TGCGCCAGCAGCCAAGCTGACGGACAGGGTGGTGGAACTAATGAAAAACTGTTTTTT. The encoded protein is CASSQADGQGGGTNEKLFF.

At least ten counts were recorded for this clonotype. The V and J genes are TRBV7-9 and TRBJ2-7; 9 positions agree with TRBD2. This CDR3 has 15 amino acids. V dropped 4 bases and J dropped 3; count of bases not matched to a gene: 7. The V gene's germline CDR1 is SEHNR and CDR2 FQNEAQ (reference sequence). CDR3 coding DNA: TGTGCCAGCAGCTATAGCGGGAGTGGCATCTACGAGCAGTACTTC. It yields the protein CASSYSGSGIYEQYF.